This T cell receptor (beta chain) originates from a study of graft-versus-host responses after intestinal transplantation. Turning to the study itself: Anti-thymocyte globulin served as induction for all recipients, who then took tacrolimus and steroids for two to three years.

Whole-study findings and limits: Clonal ratios of graft-versus-host to host-versus-graft in allografts were high for patients exhibiting graft-donor T cell macrochimerism. GvH clones appeared in recipient marrow, some first in ileum or blood. Maximum circulating GvH clone levels tracked with early post-transplant HvG decreases.

Notes on this clone: The antigen remains unidentified. This sample also contains other DNA sequences that code for the same CDR3.

Using immunoSEQ multiplex PCR, the repertoire was profiled, and TCRdb retains in-frame clones only, with some absent. The sample includes about 100,000 clones, roughly 87% of them seen just once. V was pared by 0 bases and J by 4 bases, with 4 bases between. Germline V CDR1 and CDR2: SGHRS, YFSETQ. CDR3 length: 12 residues. The specimen comprised unstimulated CD4+ T cells sorted from spleen or lymph node cells, sampled before transplant. The source is a human donor who was the organ donor for an intestinal transplant. This chain uses TRBV5-1 with TRBJ2-5; D uncertain. The CDR3 region is CASSLVRETQYF. The CDR3 region has the DNA TGCGCCAGCAGCTTGGTCAGAGAGACCCAGTACTTC.